A selection of T cell receptor beta chains follows, all from one sample in a study of molecular identifiers for immune sequencing clone quantification. TCRdb itself ran the PCR reads through MiXCR, one entry per CDR3 protein. The table lists approximately 670,000 distinct CDR3 sequences, 20% of them singletons, with roughly 0.9% in the top ten. The sample comprised naive CD8+ T cells from blood, with Jurkat cell RNA spiked in. The receptors originated from a human donor in good health. Some libraries in this study had Jurkat cell RNA spiked in. CDR3s include the opening cysteine and the closing phenylalanine or tryptophan. Fields, in order: V gene, J gene, D gene, clone size, CDR3 protein, CDR3 DNA. A D gene is named only where the DNA matches it firmly. Size is stated for part of the rows, as once, few or many counts, or as a class when the clone is expanded.

>TRBV12-3/TRBV12-4|TRBJ1-2|TRBD1|few
CASSPSADRANYGYTF
TGTGCCAGCAGCCCTTCCGCGGACAGGGCTAACTATGGCTACACCTTC
>TRBV19|TRBJ2-3|.|.
CASSIHGGTDTQYF
TGTGCCAGTAGTATACACGGGGGAACAGATACGCAGTATTTT
>TRBV3-1|TRBJ2-2|.|few
CASSFGPSTGELFF
TGTGCCAGCAGCTTCGGACCAAGCACCGGGGAGCTGTTTTTT
>TRBV29-1|TRBJ1-1|.|many
CSVVGQNTEAFF
TGCAGCGTTGTGGGCCAGAACACTGAAGCTTTCTTT
>TRBV7-9|TRBJ2-2|TRBD2|.
CASSSPGLAGANTGELFF
TGTGCCAGCAGCTCACCGGGACTAGCGGGAGCGAACACCGGGGAGCTGTTTTTT
>TRBV29-1|TRBJ2-5|.|many
CSVPRQALGPAETQYF
TGCAGCGTCCCCAGACAGGCCCTGGGGCCCGCGGAGACCCAGTACTTC
>TRBV10-3|TRBJ2-2|TRBD1|few
CAISEGTGDPGELFF
TGTGCCATCAGTGAGGGGACAGGGGACCCCGGGGAGCTGTTTTTT
>TRBV6-6|TRBJ2-2|TRBD2|many
CASSYGGRSGELFF
TGTGCCAGCAGTTATGGCGGGAGATCCGGGGAGCTGTTTTTT
>TRBV2|TRBJ2-1|TRBD2|few
CASSETSGSSYNEQFF
TGTGCCAGCAGTGAAACTAGCGGGAGCTCCTACAATGAGCAGTTCTTC
>TRBV20-1|TRBJ2-7|.|many
CSARTGLIYEQYF
TGCAGTGCTAGGACAGGTCTCATTTACGAGCAGTACTTC
>TRBV6-8|TRBJ1-5|TRBD1|many
CASRDRVNQPQHF
TGTGCCAGCCGGGACAGGGTAAACCAGCCCCAGCATTTT
>TRBV27|TRBJ1-2|.|.
CASSRSTGDNCGYTF
TGTGCCAGCAGTCGTAGTACAGGCGACAACTGTGGCTACACCTTC
>TRBV4-3|TRBJ2-3|.|many
CASTDSLYTDTQYF
TGCGCCAGCACTGACAGTTTATACACAGATACGCAGTATTTT
>TRBV6-5|TRBJ2-7|TRBD2|many
CASGLAGAVEQYF
TGTGCCAGCGGACTAGCGGGAGCGGTCGAGCAGTACTTC
>TRBV27|TRBJ2-7|.|many
CASSPGLYYEQYF
TGCGCCAGCAGCCCGGGACTTTACTACGAGCAGTACTTC
>TRBV29-1|TRBJ2-2|.|many
CSVEVGITGELFF
TGCAGCGTTGAGGTCGGAATCACCGGGGAGCTGTTTTTT
>TRBV14|TRBJ2-1|.|many
CASSTGTTTYNEQFF
TGTGCCAGCAGCACCGGGACAACAACCTACAATGAGCAGTTCTTC
>TRBV27|TRBJ2-3|TRBD2|few
CASSLNGEREYTQYF
TGTGCCAGCAGTTTAAATGGGGAGCGGGAATATACGCAGTATTTT
>TRBV13|TRBJ1-1|.|many
CASSQLGAPARNEAFF
TGTGCCAGCAGCCAGCTAGGGGCCCCCGCGCGTAATGAAGCTTTCTTT
>TRBV5-4|TRBJ2-5|.|many
CASSLNRQQETQYF
TGTGCCAGCAGCCTTAACAGGCAACAAGAGACCCAGTACTTC
>TRBV29-1|TRBJ2-5|.|many
CSVEGPGRNQETQYF
TGCAGCGTTGAAGGGCCGGGACGGAACCAAGAGACCCAGTACTTC
>TRBV27|TRBJ1-5|TRBD1|few
CASSGQGGGQPQHF
TGTGCCAGCAGTGGCCAGGGGGGGGGTCAGCCCCAGCATTTT
>TRBV18|TRBJ2-1|.|few
CASAPVSNEQFF
TGTGCCAGCGCACCGGTTAGCAATGAGCAGTTCTTC
>TRBV30|TRBJ2-7|.|many
CAWSPWGLSYEQYF
TGTGCCTGGAGTCCATGGGGTTTATCCTACGAGCAGTACTTC
>TRBV6-5|TRBJ2-2|.|.
CASSYRIDGELFF
TGTGCCAGCAGTTACCGGATTGACGGGGAGCTGTTTTTT
>TRBV30|TRBJ2-5|TRBD1|.
CAWSVGSTGGGKETQYF
TGTGCCTGGAGTGTAGGATCGACAGGGGGTGGGAAAGAGACCCAGTACTTC
>TRBV4-3|TRBJ2-2|TRBD2|many
CASSQDTSGNTGELFF
TGCGCCAGCAGCCAAGATACTAGCGGGAACACCGGGGAGCTGTTTTTT
>TRBV7-9|TRBJ2-5|TRBD2|.
CASSSGGSVQYF
TGTGCCAGCAGCTCGGGGGGGTCCGTCCAGTACTTC
>TRBV12-3/TRBV12-4|TRBJ1-2|.|many
CASSLVANYGYTF
TGTGCCAGCAGCCTCGTTGCTAACTATGGCTACACCTTC
>TRBV28|TRBJ1-5|.|many
CASSFVGSGNQPQHF
TGTGCCAGCAGTTTTGTGGGGTCTGGCAATCAGCCCCAGCATTTT
>TRBV6-5|TRBJ2-5|TRBD2|few
CASSYGAGVGETQYF
TGTGCCAGCAGTTACGGGGCGGGAGTGGGGGAGACCCAGTACTTC
>TRBV30|TRBJ2-3|.|many
CAWSVRGDTQYF
TGTGCCTGGAGTGTACGGGGGGATACGCAGTATTTT
>TRBV4-3|TRBJ2-3|TRBD2|many
CASSPGTSGSDTQYF
TGCGCCAGCAGCCCGGGGACTAGCGGGAGTGATACGCAGTATTTT
>TRBV6-2/TRBV6-3|TRBJ2-7|TRBD2|few
CASSYFLAGPYEQYF
TGTGCCAGCAGTTACTTCCTAGCGGGTCCCTACGAGCAGTACTTC
>TRBV19|TRBJ1-1|.|.
CASGMGYTEAFF
TGTGCCAGTGGTATGGGCTACACTGAAGCTTTCTTT
>TRBV5-8|TRBJ1-4|TRBD1|many
CASSPNGQENEKLFF
TGTGCCAGCAGCCCGAACGGACAGGAAAATGAAAAACTGTTTTTT
>TRBV7-8|TRBJ2-3|.|.
CASSLAIDRREVTDTQYF
TGTGCCAGCAGCTTAGCTATCGACCGCAGGGAAGTCACAGATACGCAGTATTTT
>TRBV6-2/TRBV6-3|TRBJ2-2|.|many
CASSGRWDTGELFF
TGTGCCAGCAGTGGACGATGGGACACCGGGGAGCTGTTTTTT
>TRBV7-7|TRBJ2-1|.|few
CASSLSPARTSNEQFF
TGTGCTAGCAGCTTATCACCGGCTAGGACTTCGAATGAGCAGTTCTTC
>TRBV27|TRBJ1-6|.|.
CASSLIGDHNSPLHF
TGTGCCAGCAGTTTAATCGGCGACCATAATTCACCCCTCCACTTT
>TRBV11-2|TRBJ1-4|.|.
CASSPREGGEKLFF
TGTGCCAGCAGCCCCCGGGAGGGGGGTGAAAAACTGTTTTTT
>TRBV13|TRBJ2-5|.|few
CASSVEGGKETQYF
TGTGCCAGCAGCGTCGAGGGGGGGAAAGAGACCCAGTACTTC
>TRBV28|TRBJ1-5|.|many
CASSRKGVRVGNQPQHF
TGTGCCAGCAGCCGTAAAGGGGTCAGGGTGGGCAATCAGCCCCAGCATTTT
>TRBV27|TRBJ2-1|TRBD2|many
CASSPQILAALTNEQFF
TGTGCCAGCAGTCCTCAAATACTAGCGGCACTTACCAATGAGCAGTTCTTC
>TRBV18|TRBJ1-6|.|few
CASSPLMGEDSPLHF
TGTGCCAGCTCACCACTCATGGGCGAGGATTCACCCCTCCACTTT
>TRBV27|TRBJ2-7|TRBD2|few
CASSSPSLAGGNYEQYF
TGTGCCAGCAGTTCACCCTCCCTAGCGGGAGGTAACTACGAGCAGTACTTC
>TRBV19|TRBJ1-1|.|.
CASSYPNTGAFF
TGTGCCAGTAGTTACCCAAACACTGGAGCTTTCTTT
>TRBV29-1|TRBJ2-1|TRBD2|few
CSVDTPGLARNEQFF
TGCAGCGTCGACACACCGGGACTAGCTAGGAATGAGCAGTTCTTC
>TRBV28|TRBJ1-4|.|.
CASSLGPGRNKATNEKLFF
TGTGCCAGCAGTTTAGGCCCAGGGAGGAATAAGGCAACTAATGAAAAACTGTTTTTT
>TRBV4-3|TRBJ2-5|TRBD1|.
CASSPGQGIETQYF
TGCGCCAGCAGCCCTGGACAGGGGATAGAGACCCAGTACTTC
>TRBV15|TRBJ2-5|TRBD1|.
CATSRDRTGVEETQYF
TGTGCCACCAGCAGAGACAGGACAGGGGTGGAGGAGACCCAGTACTTC
>TRBV18|TRBJ1-1|TRBD1|many
CASSPSDRGIEAFF
TGTGCCAGCTCACCATCGGACAGGGGTATTGAAGCTTTCTTT
>TRBV7-8|TRBJ1-2|.|many
CASSLTPSYGYTF
TGTGCCAGCAGCTTAACGCCTAGCTATGGCTACACCTTC
>TRBV12-5|TRBJ1-1|.|few
CASEAQPNTEAFF
TGTGCTAGTGAAGCTCAGCCGAACACTGAAGCTTTCTTT
>TRBV5-4|TRBJ1-2|.|many
CASSEQGTSYGYTF
TGTGCCAGCAGCGAACAGGGAACTAGCTATGGCTACACCTTC
>TRBV19|TRBJ2-7|TRBD1|many
CASSAGQGREQYF
TGTGCCAGTAGTGCCGGACAGGGGCGGGAGCAGTACTTC
>TRBV4-3|TRBJ1-3|TRBD1|many
CASSQDHYRDRGVSGNTIYF
TGCGCCAGCAGCCAAGATCACTACCGGGACAGGGGAGTCTCTGGAAACACCATATATTTT
>TRBV27|TRBJ2-7|.|.
CASSSTTGFLVYEQYF
TGTGCCAGCAGCTCCACGACCGGATTTTTGGTCTACGAGCAGTACTTC
>TRBV20-1|TRBJ2-5|TRBD2|.
CSARDGGLAGGRGQETQYF
TGCAGTGCTAGAGATGGGGGGCTAGCGGGGGGCAGGGGACAAGAGACCCAGTACTTC